A single sample is the source of the 7 T cell receptor beta chains below, sequenced in a study of T cells in Graves' hyperthyroidism and ophthalmopathy. Amplification yielded TCR beta CDR3 regions, with RNA transcripts as the source. Carried out on the TCR CDR3, a first-round RT-PCR used the HTBI primer set. TCRdb called the multiplex PCR reads again in MiXCR, with one record for every CDR3 protein. The sample has about 770,000 distinct CDR3 sequences, about 19% seen once. The sample was blood. The receptors here all came from a woman aged 50 to 65 with Graves' hyperthyroidism that later progressed to Graves' ophthalmopathy.

This clonotype appeared many times. This sequence joins TRBV3-1 and TRBJ2-1; 10 bases line up with TRBD2. The V gene's germline CDR1 is LGHDT and CDR2 YNNKEL (reference sequence). The length of the CDR3 is 15 residues. V lost 5 bases and J lost 7; bases outside the gene matches: 8. CDR3 loop: CASSRSGGGWNEQFF. The CDR3, as DNA: TGTGCCAGCAGCAGGAGCGGGGGGGGTTGGAATGAGCAGTTCTTC.

The chain couples TRBV10-3 to TRBJ2-2; a possible D gene is TRBD2 (6 bases). The germline V gene encodes CDR1 ENHRY and CDR2 SYGVKD. This CDR3 is built from 16 residues. Trimming took 11 bases from V and 4 from J, leaving 23 bases between them. CDR3 amino acids: CAGGESNPHLTGELFF. The DNA of the CDR3 is TGTGCCGGAGGGGAGTCAAACCCCCACCTCACCGGGGAGCTGTTTTTT.

This clonotype was counted many times. The V gene is TRBV10-2, the J gene TRBJ2-3, with 16 bases matching TRBD2. The CDR3 loop spans 16 amino acids. With 5 bases clipped from V and 6 bases from J, the junction kept 5 bases outside the gene matches. Germline values: CDR1 WSHSY, CDR2 SAAADI. The CDR3 region has the DNA TGCGCCAGCAGTTCCGGGACTAGCGGGGGGGCTGATACGCAGTATTTT. It specifies CASSSGTSGGADTQYF.

This clonotype has a count of ten or more. The J gene is TRBJ2-3, the V gene TRBV20-1; the D is unclear. With 3 bases removed from V and 2 bases from J, the gap between germline ends came to 12 bases. The CDR3 has 14 amino acids. Germline-derived CDR1 and CDR2 are DFQATT and SNEGSKA (reference sequence). CDR3 protein: CSARVAAVTDTQYF. The CDR3 bases are TGCAGTGCTAGGGTGGCGGCCGTCACAGATACGCAGTATTTT.

This clonotype showed up just a few times. The genes are TRBV10-3 and TRBJ1-6; no firm D call. Between the trimmed V and J ends, which lost 11 bases and 0 bases, there was a span of 14 bases. This CDR3 contains 15 residues. Germline CDR1 ENHRY, CDR2 SYGVKD. CDR3 in amino acids: CAARKGSSYNSPLHF. CDR3 nucleotide sequence: TGTGCCGCCCGTAAGGGAAGCTCCTATAATTCACCCCTCCACTTT.

This clonotype was counted a few times. The chain combines TRBV5-1 with TRBJ1-4, with 7 bases fitting TRBD1. This CDR3 spans 16 amino acids. CDR1 SGHRS and CDR2 YFSETQ come from the germline V gene. The J segment lost 3 bases and the V segment lost 0 bases, leaving 5 bases of the junction unmatched. The CDR3 nucleotides are TGCGCCAGCAGCTTGGAGCAGGGGGTATCTAATGAAAAACTGTTTTTT. Its protein is CASSLEQGVSNEKLFF.

The chain combines TRBV19 with TRBJ2-7, with 7 bases aligning to TRBD1. Looked up from germline, CDR1 is LNHDA and CDR2 is SQIVND (reference sequence). This CDR3 is built from 15 residues. V gave up 0 bases and J gave up 1 base; unmatched junction bases: 3. The CDR3 reads CASSIDRDSSYEQYF. CDR3 in DNA: TGTGCCAGTAGTATAGACCGGGACAGTTCCTACGAGCAGTACTTC.